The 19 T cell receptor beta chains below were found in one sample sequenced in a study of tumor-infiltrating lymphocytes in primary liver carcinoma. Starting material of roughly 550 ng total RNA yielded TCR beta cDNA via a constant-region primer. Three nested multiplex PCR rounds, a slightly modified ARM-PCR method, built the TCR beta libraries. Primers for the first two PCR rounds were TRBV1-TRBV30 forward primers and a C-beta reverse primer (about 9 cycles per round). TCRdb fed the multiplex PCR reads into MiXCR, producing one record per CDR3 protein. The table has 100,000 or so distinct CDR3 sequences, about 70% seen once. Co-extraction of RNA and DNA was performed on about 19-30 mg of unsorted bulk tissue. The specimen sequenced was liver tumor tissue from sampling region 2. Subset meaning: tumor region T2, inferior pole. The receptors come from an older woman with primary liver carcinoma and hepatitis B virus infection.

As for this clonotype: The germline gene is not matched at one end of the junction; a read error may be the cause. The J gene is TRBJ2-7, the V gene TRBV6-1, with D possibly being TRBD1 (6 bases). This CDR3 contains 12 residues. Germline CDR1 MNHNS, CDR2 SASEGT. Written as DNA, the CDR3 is TGTGTCAGCGGACAGCACTCCTACAAGCAGTACTTC. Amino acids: CVSGQHSYKQYF.

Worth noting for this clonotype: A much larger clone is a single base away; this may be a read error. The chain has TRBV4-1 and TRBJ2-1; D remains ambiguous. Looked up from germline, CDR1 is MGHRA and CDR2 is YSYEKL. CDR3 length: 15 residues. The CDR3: CASSPMARSYSEQFF. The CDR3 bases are TGCGCCAGCAGCCCCATGGCTCGTTCCTACAGTGAGCAGTTCTTC.

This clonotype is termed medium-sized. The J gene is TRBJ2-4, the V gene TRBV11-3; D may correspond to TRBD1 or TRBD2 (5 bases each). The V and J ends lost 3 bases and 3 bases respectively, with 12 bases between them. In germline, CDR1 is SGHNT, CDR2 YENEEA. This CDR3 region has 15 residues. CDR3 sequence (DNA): TGTGCCAGCAGCTTCGAGGGGACCCGCAAAAACATTCAGTACTTC. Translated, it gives CASSFEGTRKNIQYF.

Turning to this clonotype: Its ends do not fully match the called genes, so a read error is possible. In DNA, the CDR3 is TGCGCCAGCATTACTACGGCGGGAGCATCCTACGATGAGCAGTTCTTC. This codes for CASITTAGASYDEQFF. The chain is built from TRBV5-1 and TRBJ2-1; 7 bases agree with TRBD2. Germline V gene lookup returns CDR1 SGHRS and CDR2 YFSETQ. This CDR3 contains 16 residues. Complete variable domain (other parts from reference TRBV5-1 and TRBJ2-1): KAGVTQTPRYLIKTRGQQVTLSCSPISGHRSVSWYQQTPGQGLQFLFEYFSETQRNKGNFPGRFSGRQFSNSRSEMNVSTLELGDSALYLCASITTAGASYDEQFFGPGTRLTVL.

CDR3 protein: CASSLDLAAGCRQYF. DNA for the CDR3: TGTGCCAGCAGCTTAGATTTGGCAGCGGGATGCCGGCAGTACTTC. The chain employs TRBV11-2 and TRBJ2-7; TRBD2 matches at 7 bases. The CDR3 covers 15 residues. The trim removed 0 bases at V and 9 bases at J, leaving 11 bases unmatched. The germline CDR1 and CDR2 sequences are SGHAT and FQNNGV.

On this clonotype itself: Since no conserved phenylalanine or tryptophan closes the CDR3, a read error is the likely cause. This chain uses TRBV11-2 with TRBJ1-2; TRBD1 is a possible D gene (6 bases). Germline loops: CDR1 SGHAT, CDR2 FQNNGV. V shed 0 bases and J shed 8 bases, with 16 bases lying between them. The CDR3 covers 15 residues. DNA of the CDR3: TGTGCCAGCAGCTTAGAGGGGGCCAGTGACGGCGGCTACACCCTC. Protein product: CASSLEGASDGGYTL.

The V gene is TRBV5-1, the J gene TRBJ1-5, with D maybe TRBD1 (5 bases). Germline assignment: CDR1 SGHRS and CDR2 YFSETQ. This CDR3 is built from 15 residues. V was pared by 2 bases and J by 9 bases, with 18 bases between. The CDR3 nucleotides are TGCGCCAGCAGCTTAGGTTTGGGGGTTGGACGGCCCCAGCATTTT. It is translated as CASSLGLGVGRPQHF.

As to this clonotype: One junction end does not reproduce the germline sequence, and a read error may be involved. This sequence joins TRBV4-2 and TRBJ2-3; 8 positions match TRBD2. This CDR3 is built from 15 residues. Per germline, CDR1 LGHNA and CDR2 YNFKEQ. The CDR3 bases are TGTGCCAGCAACCAAGGAATAGCGGGACGTAATACGCAGTATTTT. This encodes CASNQGIAGRNTQYF.

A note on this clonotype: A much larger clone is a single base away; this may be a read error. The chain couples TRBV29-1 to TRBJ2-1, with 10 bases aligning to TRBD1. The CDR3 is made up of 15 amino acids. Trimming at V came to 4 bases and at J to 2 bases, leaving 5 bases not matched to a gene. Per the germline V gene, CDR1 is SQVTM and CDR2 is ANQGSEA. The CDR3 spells CSVASDRGTYNEQFF. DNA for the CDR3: TGCAGCGTTGCATCGGACAGGGGGACCTACAATGAGCAGTTCTTC.

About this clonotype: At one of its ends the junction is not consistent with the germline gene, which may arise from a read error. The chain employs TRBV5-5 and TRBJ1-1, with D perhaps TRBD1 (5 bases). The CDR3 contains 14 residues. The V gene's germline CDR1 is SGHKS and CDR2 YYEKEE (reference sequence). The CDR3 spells CASRTGRADTVAFF. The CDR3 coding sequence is TGTGCCAGCAGGACGGGGCGCGCGGACACTGTAGCTTTCTTT.

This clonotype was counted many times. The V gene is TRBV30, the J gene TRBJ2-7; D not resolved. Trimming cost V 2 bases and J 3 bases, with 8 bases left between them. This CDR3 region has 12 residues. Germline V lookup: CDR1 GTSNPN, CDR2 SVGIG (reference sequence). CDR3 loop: CAWSRTGYEQYF. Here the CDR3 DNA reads TGTGCCTGGAGTAGGACGGGCTACGAGCAGTACTTC.

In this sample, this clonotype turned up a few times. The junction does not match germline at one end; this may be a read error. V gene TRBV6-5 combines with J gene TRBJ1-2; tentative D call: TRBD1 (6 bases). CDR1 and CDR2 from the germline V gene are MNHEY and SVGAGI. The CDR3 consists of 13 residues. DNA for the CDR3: TGTACCAGCAGTTACGGGGGGGGCGACGGCTACACATTC. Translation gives CTSSYGGGDGYTF.

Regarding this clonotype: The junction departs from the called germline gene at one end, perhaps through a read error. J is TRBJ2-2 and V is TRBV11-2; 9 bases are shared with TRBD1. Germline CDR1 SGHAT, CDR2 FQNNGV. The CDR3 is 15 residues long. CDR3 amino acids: CTSSSSTGGAGELFF. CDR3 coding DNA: TGCACCAGTAGCTCCTCGACAGGGGGGGCCGGGGAGCTGTTTTTT.

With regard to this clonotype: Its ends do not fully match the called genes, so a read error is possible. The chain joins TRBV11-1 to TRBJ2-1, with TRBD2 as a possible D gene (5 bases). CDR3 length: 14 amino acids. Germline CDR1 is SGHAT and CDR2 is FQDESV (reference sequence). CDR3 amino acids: CAISSDSRYRKQFF. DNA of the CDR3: TGTGCCATCAGCTCGGACTCGAGGTATAGGAAGCAGTTCTTC.

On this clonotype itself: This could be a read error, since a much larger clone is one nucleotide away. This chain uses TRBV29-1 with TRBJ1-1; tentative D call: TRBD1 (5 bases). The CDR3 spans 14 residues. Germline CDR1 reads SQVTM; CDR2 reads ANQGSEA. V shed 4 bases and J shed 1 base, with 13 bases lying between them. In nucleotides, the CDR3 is TGCAGCGTTGGGGGGGATAGGTGGAACACTGAAGCTTTCTTT. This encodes CSVGGDRWNTEAFF.

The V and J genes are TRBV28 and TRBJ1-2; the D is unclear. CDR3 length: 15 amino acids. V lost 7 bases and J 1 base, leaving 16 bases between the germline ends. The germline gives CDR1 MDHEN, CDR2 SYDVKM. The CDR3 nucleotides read TGTGCCAGCAACTCCGGACGGATTAATAACTATGGCTACACCTTC. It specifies CASNSGRINNYGYTF.

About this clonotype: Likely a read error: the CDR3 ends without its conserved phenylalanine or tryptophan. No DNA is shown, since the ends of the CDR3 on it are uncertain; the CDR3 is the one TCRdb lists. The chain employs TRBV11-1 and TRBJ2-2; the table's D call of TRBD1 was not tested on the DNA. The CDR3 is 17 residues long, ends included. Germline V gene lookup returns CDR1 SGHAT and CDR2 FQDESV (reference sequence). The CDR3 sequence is CTSSARPFVVNTGELFL.

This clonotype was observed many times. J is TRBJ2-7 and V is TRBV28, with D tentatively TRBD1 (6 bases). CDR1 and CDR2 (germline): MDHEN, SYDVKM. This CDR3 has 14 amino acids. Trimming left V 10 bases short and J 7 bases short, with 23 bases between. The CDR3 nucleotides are TGTGCCAACCGCAATACCCCACCCAGGGGAGAGCAGTACTTC. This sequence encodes CANRNTPPRGEQYF.

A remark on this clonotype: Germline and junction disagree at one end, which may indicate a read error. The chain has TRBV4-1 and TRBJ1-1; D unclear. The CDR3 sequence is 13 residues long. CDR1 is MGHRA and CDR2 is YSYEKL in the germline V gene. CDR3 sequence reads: CASQRVANAEAFF. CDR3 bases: TGCGCCAGCCAGAGAGTAGCGAACGCTGAGGCTTTCTTT.